The 20 T cell receptor beta chains in this list originate from one sample, sequenced in a study of T cell changes during pregnancy in multiple sclerosis. Sequencing was performed with immunoSEQ multiplex PCR; in TCRdb, only in-frame clones are kept and a portion is missing. The sample includes some 69,000 clones, around 94% of them seen just once. The material was peripheral blood, obtained in the second trimester of pregnancy. The receptors derive from a female donor in good health, enrolled as a control in a pregnancy study.

V usage is TRBV19 and J usage is TRBJ2-1, with 7 bases aligning to TRBD1. The CDR3 covers 13 residues. After removal of 7 bases from V and 4 bases from J, the junction contained 4 bases not matched to a gene. From germline, CDR1 is LNHDA and CDR2 SQIVND (reference sequence). The DNA of the CDR3 is TGTGCCAGTACTCTGACAGGGTACAATGAGCAGTTCTTC. It translates to CASTLTGYNEQFF.

This sequence joins TRBV9 and TRBJ2-1; 10 bases are shared with TRBD2. Germline CDR1 SGDLS, CDR2 YYNGEE. V was clipped by 4 bases and J by 4 bases; unmatched bases: 5. The CDR3 is made up of 15 amino acids. The CDR3 loop reads CASSPSSGGYNEQFF. The CDR3 DNA is TGTGCCAGCAGCCCATCTAGCGGGGGATACAATGAGCAGTTCTTC.

The V call is TRBV30, the J call TRBJ2-5; the match to TRBD2 covers 12 bases. Trimming took 0 bases from V and 0 from J; bases not matched to a gene: 2. The V gene's germline CDR1 is GTSNPN and CDR2 SVGIG (reference sequence). The CDR3 has 16 residues. DNA for the CDR3: TGTGCCTGGAGTGTGGGGACTAGCGGGTACCAAGAGACCCAGTACTTC. This sequence encodes CAWSVGTSGYQETQYF.

The CDR3 here is CATSRGPGGYNEQFF. The CDR3 nucleotides read TGTGCCACCAGCAGAGGACCGGGGGGGTACAATGAGCAGTTCTTC. J is TRBJ2-1 and V is TRBV15; TRBD2 aligns across 8 bases. V was pared by 1 base and J by 4 bases, with 3 bases of the junction left unmatched. Per germline, CDR1 LNHNV and CDR2 YYDKDF (reference sequence). The length of the CDR3 is 15 residues.

This chain uses TRBV7-2 with TRBJ2-7, with D perhaps TRBD1 (6 bases). The length of the CDR3 is 12 residues. The V end was cut by 5 bases, the J end by 6 bases, with 11 bases between. Germline assignment: CDR1 SGHTA and CDR2 FQGNSA. CDR3 sequence (DNA): TGTGCCAGCAGCCTAAGGGGGTTCGAGCAGTACTTC. It codes for CASSLRGFEQYF. Based on the CDR3 plus reference TRBV7-2 and TRBJ2-7, the full variable domain is GAGVSQSPSNKVTEKGKDVELRCDPISGHTALYWYRQSLGQGLEFLIYFQGNSAPDKSGLPSDRFSAERTGGSVSTLTIQRTQQEDSAVYLCASSLRGFEQYFGPGTRLTVT.

In DNA, the CDR3 is TGTGCCAGCAGCTTAGGGCAGGGGCTGGTCTCTGGGGCCAACGTCCTGACTTTC. Encoded protein: CASSLGQGLVSGANVLTF. The chain uses TRBV7-8 and TRBJ2-6; possibly TRBD1 for D (6 bases). The V gene lost 1 base and the J gene lost 0 bases, with 13 bases spanning the gap. This CDR3 has 18 amino acids. Germline V lookup: CDR1 SGHVS, CDR2 FQNEAQ.

In nucleotides, the CDR3 is TGTGCCAGCAGCCCTCAGGGGGCCGGTAATGAAAAACTGTTTTTT. It is translated as CASSPQGAGNEKLFF. The gene calls are TRBV7-9 and TRBJ1-4, with 8 bases aligning to TRBD1. Trimming took 5 bases from V and 4 from J; bases not matched to a gene: 6. CDR3 size: 15 residues. CDR1 and CDR2 from the germline V gene are SEHNR and FQNEAQ (reference sequence).

The J gene is TRBJ1-1, the V gene TRBV7-8; D might be TRBD1 (5 bases). The V end lost 1 base, the J end lost 6 bases, and 12 bases lay between the germline ends. The CDR3 runs to 14 residues. CDR1 and CDR2 from the germline V gene are SGHVS and FQNEAQ. The CDR3 sequence is CASSLGSREAEAFF. The CDR3 DNA follows: TGTGCCAGCAGCTTAGGCTCCAGGGAGGCTGAAGCTTTCTTT.

The V gene is TRBV5-8, the J gene TRBJ1-1, with 9 bases that match TRBD1. The CDR3 is made up of 15 amino acids. J lost 4 bases, V lost 6 bases, and 10 bases had no gene match. The germline V gene has CDR1 SGHTS and CDR2 YDEGEE. CDR3 protein: CASTIDRGGSTEAFF. For the CDR3, the DNA is TGTGCCAGCACCATAGACAGGGGGGGGAGCACTGAAGCTTTCTTT. Based on the CDR3 plus reference TRBV5-8 and TRBJ1-1, the full variable domain is EAGVTQSPTHLIKTRGQQATLRCSPISGHTSVYWYQQALGLGLQFLLWYDEGEERNRGNFPPRFSGRQFPNYSSELNVNALELEDSALYLCASTIDRGGSTEAFFGQGTRLTVV.

This chain connects TRBV9 to TRBJ1-4, with D perhaps matching TRBD1 (6 bases). The CDR3 runs to 16 residues. V lost 4 bases and J 3 bases, leaving 16 bases between the germline ends. Germline V gene lookup returns CDR1 SGDLS and CDR2 YYNGEE. The CDR3 is CASSIRGGASNEKLFF. The CDR3 DNA reads as TGTGCCAGCAGCATTCGAGGGGGGGCTTCTAATGAAAAACTGTTTTTT.

The chain is built from TRBV9 and TRBJ1-5, with D tentatively TRBD1 (5 bases). Trimming removed 5 bases at V and 6 bases at J, with 18 bases between. The CDR3 length is 15 residues. Per the germline V gene, CDR1 is SGDLS and CDR2 is YYNGEE. The CDR3 here is CASSTSGGAGQPQHF. Written as DNA, the CDR3 is TGTGCCAGCAGTACATCCGGCGGGGCGGGTCAGCCCCAGCATTTT.

The rearrangement joins TRBV5-1 to TRBJ2-2; 7 nucleotides agree with TRBD1. With V trimmed by 2 bases and J by 4 bases, 5 bases remained unmatched. This CDR3 region has 15 residues. Germline V gene data show CDR1 as SGHRS and CDR2 as YFSETQ. The CDR3 here is CASSFAQGITGELFF. The CDR3, as DNA: TGCGCCAGCAGCTTCGCACAGGGGATCACCGGGGAGCTGTTTTTT.

The rearrangement joins TRBV9 to TRBJ2-1; the D is unclear. Germline V lookup: CDR1 SGDLS, CDR2 YYNGEE. Trimming pared 3 bases from V and 8 bases from J, leaving 9 bases between. This CDR3 has 12 residues. The CDR3 DNA follows: TGTGCCAGCAGCGCGCCCGAGGATGAGCAGTTCTTC. It specifies CASSAPEDEQFF.

This rearrangement joins TRBV7-2 to TRBJ1-2; 9 nucleotides line up with TRBD1. The CDR3 is 16 residues long. Per the germline V gene, CDR1 is SGHTA and CDR2 is FQGNSA. The V gene end was trimmed by 1 base and the J gene end by 4 bases; junction bases not matched to a gene: 7. CDR3 nucleotides: TGTGCCAGCAGCTTAGTCGGTGGACAGGGGACCTATGGCTACACCTTC. Translation: CASSLVGGQGTYGYTF.

This chain joins TRBV28 and TRBJ2-3, with a tentative D call TRBD1 (5 bases). This CDR3 comprises 14 residues. Deletions cut 3 bases from V and 3 bases from J, with 10 bases between. Germline assignment: CDR1 MDHEN and CDR2 SYDVKM. This CDR3 is CASSLGLSTDTQYF. CDR3 in DNA: TGTGCCAGCAGTTTGGGGCTGTCGACAGATACGCAGTATTTT.

This sequence joins TRBV18 and TRBJ1-2; the D gene is possibly TRBD1 (6 bases). Trimming stripped 0 bases from V and 6 bases from J, with 20 bases between. The germline CDR1 and CDR2 sequences are KGHSH and LQKENI. There are 17 residues in the CDR3. In DNA form, the CDR3 reads TGTGCCAGCTCACCACCAAACGGTTGGACAGAGTTTAATGGCTACACCTTC. Its translation: CASSPPNGWTEFNGYTF.

V gene TRBV4-3 combines with J gene TRBJ1-5; D might be TRBD1 (5 bases). Trimming stripped 8 bases from V and 5 bases from J, with 13 bases between. Germline loops: CDR1 LGHNA, CDR2 YSLEER. This CDR3 is 13 amino acids long. CDR3 protein: CASAVDSYQPQHF. The CDR3 region has the DNA TGCGCCAGCGCCGTAGACAGCTATCAGCCCCAGCATTTT.

This CDR3 is CASSSSRDRESSGNTIYF. CDR3 nucleotides: TGTGCCAGCAGCTCTTCCCGGGACAGGGAGAGCTCTGGAAACACCATATATTTT. V and J are TRBV11-3 and TRBJ1-3; 9 bases match TRBD1. The CDR3 contains 18 residues. Germline V gives CDR1 SGHNT, CDR2 YENEEA. The ends lost 4 bases at V and 0 bases at J; junction bases unmatched: 10.

This clone is a singleton in its sample. J is TRBJ2-6 and V is TRBV30, with TRBD1 as a possible D gene (6 bases). The CDR3 runs to 15 residues. Trimming took off 2 bases at V and 6 bases at J, with 14 bases between the two ends. CDR1 and CDR2 from the germline V gene are GTSNPN and SVGIG (reference sequence). CDR3 region: CAWSPTGMEANVLTF. The DNA for the CDR3 is TGTGCCTGGAGTCCGACAGGTATGGAGGCCAACGTCCTGACTTTC. The complete variable domain, with remaining parts taken from reference TRBV30 and TRBJ2-6, reads SQTIHQWPATLVQPVGSPLSLECTVEGTSNPNLYWYRQAAGRGLQLLFYSVGIGQISSEVPQNLSASRPQDRQFILSSKKLLLSDSGFYLCAWSPTGMEANVLTFGAGSRLTVL.

The rearrangement joins TRBV14 to TRBJ1-3; 7 bases fit TRBD1. CDR1 is SGHDN, CDR2 FVKESK, per germline. V lost 1 base to trimming and J lost 9 bases; unmatched junction nucleotides: 9. The length of the CDR3 is 15 residues. CDR3 coding DNA: TGTGCCAGCAGCCAAGTTAGGGGGCGAAGGGGCACCATATATTTT. It is translated as CASSQVRGRRGTIYF.